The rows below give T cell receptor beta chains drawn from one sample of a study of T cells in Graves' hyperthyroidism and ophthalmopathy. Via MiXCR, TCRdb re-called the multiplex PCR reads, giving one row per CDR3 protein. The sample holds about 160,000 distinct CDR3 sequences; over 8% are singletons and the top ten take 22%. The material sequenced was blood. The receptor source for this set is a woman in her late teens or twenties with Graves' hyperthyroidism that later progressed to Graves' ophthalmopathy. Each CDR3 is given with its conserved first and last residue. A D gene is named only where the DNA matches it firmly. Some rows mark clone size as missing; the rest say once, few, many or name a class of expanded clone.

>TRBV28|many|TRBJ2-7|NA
TGTGCCAGCAGTCGGGAGCGGCCCTACGAGCAGTACTTC
CASSRERPYEQYF
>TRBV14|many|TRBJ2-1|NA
TGTGCCAGCAGCCAACTCATGACTAGTAGCTATGAGCAGTTCTTC
CASSQLMTSSYEQFF
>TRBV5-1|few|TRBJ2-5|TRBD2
TGCGCCAGCACTCGGGACTACGGAGAGACCCAGTACTTC
CASTRDYGETQYF
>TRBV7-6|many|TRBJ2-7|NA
TGTGCCAGCGGGCTATGGGCCCAGCAGTACTTC
CASGLWAQQYF
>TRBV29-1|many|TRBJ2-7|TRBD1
TGCAGCGTAACCGGGACAGGGCTGCACGAGCAGTACTTC
CSVTGTGLHEQYF
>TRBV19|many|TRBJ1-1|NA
TGTGCCAGTAGTCTTCGGAACAGAGGCGGATTAGCTTTCTTT
CASSLRNRGGLAFF
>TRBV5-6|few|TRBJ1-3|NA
TGTGCCAGCAGCTTGATAGGGATTGGAAACACCATATATTTT
CASSLIGIGNTIYF
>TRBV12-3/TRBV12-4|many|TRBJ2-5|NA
TGTGCCAGCAGTTTACCGGGGGTGGAGACCCAGTACTTC
CASSLPGVETQYF
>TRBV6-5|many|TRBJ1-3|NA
TGTGCCAGCAGTTACCGAGGGGACCTGGGAAACACCATATATTTT
CASSYRGDLGNTIYF
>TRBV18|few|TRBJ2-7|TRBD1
TGTGCCAGCTCACCACCCAGGGACAGGGCCCACGAGCAGTACTTC
CASSPPRDRAHEQYF
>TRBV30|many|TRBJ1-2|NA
TGTGCCTGGAGTGTGGGGACATCTAAAGCTAATGGCTACACCTTC
CAWSVGTSKANGYTF
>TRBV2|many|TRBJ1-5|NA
TGTGCCAGCAGTGGCGGGGATTACACCAATCAGCCCCAGCATTTT
CASSGGDYTNQPQHF
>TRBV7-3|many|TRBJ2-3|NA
TGTGCCAGCAGCTTAGTTCCGATGACAGATACGCAGTATTTT
CASSLVPMTDTQYF
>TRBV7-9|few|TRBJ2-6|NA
TGTGCCAGCAGCTTAGATGGGCCCTGGGTCTCTGGGGCCAACGTCCTGACTTTC
CASSLDGPWVSGANVLTF
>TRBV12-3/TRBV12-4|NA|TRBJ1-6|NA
TGTGCCAGCAGTTTCACTCCCTGGCGGGCCCTCCACTTT
CASSFTPWRALHF
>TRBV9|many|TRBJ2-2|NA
TGTGCCAGCAGCGTAGGTAGCTCAAACACCGGGGAGCTGTTTTTT
CASSVGSSNTGELFF
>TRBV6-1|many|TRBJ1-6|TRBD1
TGTGCCAGCAGTGAAATCCCCCGGGACAGGGGGCTTCATGGTAATTCACCCCTCCACTTT
CASSEIPRDRGLHGNSPLHF
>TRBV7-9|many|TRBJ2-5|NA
TGTGCCAGCAGCTTAATGCAGACCCAAGAGACCCAGTACTTC
CASSLMQTQETQYF
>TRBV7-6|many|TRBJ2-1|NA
TGTGCCAGCAGCTTAGCACCAGGGGCTGGCTACAATGAGCAGTTCTTC
CASSLAPGAGYNEQFF
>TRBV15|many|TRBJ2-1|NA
TGTGCCACCAGCAGAGACCGTAGGGGGGCGGGGAAAGAGCAGTTCTTC
CATSRDRRGAGKEQFF